The 31 T cell receptor beta chains below all came from one sample that was sequenced in a study of cytomegalovirus exposure and HLA in healthy donors. The PCR contained 60 Vbeta and 13 Jbeta primers. Here immunoSEQ multiplex PCR was the method, and the copy in TCRdb shows in-frame clones only, minus some. The sample has under 130,000 clones; about three quarters are singletons. Input material: PBMCs. These receptors came from a male donor in good health and CMV-seronegative.

Comments on this clone: A junction boundary mismatches the germline segment, possibly from a read error. The chain combines TRBV7-9 with TRBJ2-7, with 7 positions matching TRBD2. The V gene's germline CDR1 is SEHNR and CDR2 FQNEAQ (reference sequence). This CDR3 comprises 15 residues. DNA of the CDR3: TGTGCCAGCAGCTTAGGCGGGGCGGGAGACCACGAGCAGTGCTTC. It codes for CASSLGGAGDHEQCF.

The chain is built from TRBV7-9 and TRBJ2-7; TRBD1 matches 7 bases. CDR1 and CDR2 (germline): SEHNR, FQNEAQ (reference sequence). After removal of 1 base from V and 3 bases from J, the junction contained 3 bases not matched to a gene. There are 14 residues in the CDR3. In nucleotides, the CDR3 is TGTGCCAGCAGCTTAGGACAGGGACGCTACGAGCAGTACTTC. The encoded protein is CASSLGQGRYEQYF.

A few counts support this clone. This rearrangement joins TRBV9 to TRBJ2-7, with 7 bases aligning to TRBD2. The V gene end was trimmed by 0 bases and the J gene end by 9 bases; junction bases not matched to a gene: 12. The CDR3 is 15 amino acids. Germline V CDR1 and CDR2: SGDLS, YYNGEE. The CDR3 spells CASSVVPSGTAWQYF. The CDR3 DNA reads TGTGCCAGCAGCGTAGTCCCTAGCGGCACCGCTTGGCAGTACTTC.

Only a few counts were recorded for this clone. The identical CDR3 is also encoded by other nucleotide sequences in the sample. The V and J genes are TRBV5-1 and TRBJ2-1; D may be TRBD1 (6 bases). V lost 0 bases to trimming and J lost 2 bases, with 12 bases between them. This CDR3 is built from 16 residues. The V gene's germline CDR1 is SGHRS and CDR2 YFSETQ. Here the CDR3 reads CASSLVSPGAYNEQFF. The CDR3 DNA follows: TGCGCCAGCAGCTTGGTCTCCCCAGGGGCCTACAATGAGCAGTTCTTC.

This clone appeared a single time. The chain links TRBV11-3 to TRBJ1-1; D may be TRBD1 (6 bases). V dropped 1 base and J dropped 3 bases, with 12 bases sitting between them. The CDR3 runs to 15 residues. Germline V gene data show CDR1 as SGHNT and CDR2 as YENEEA. CDR3: CASSLARQGHTEAFF. DNA of the CDR3: TGTGCCAGCAGCTTAGCTCGTCAGGGGCACACTGAAGCTTTCTTT.

V is TRBV9 and J is TRBJ2-7; weak D call: TRBD1 (7 bases). The V gene lost 3 bases and the J gene lost 7 bases, with 11 bases spanning the gap. The CDR3 length is 12 residues. Germline CDR1 and CDR2: SGDLS and YYNGEE. CDR3 sequence: CASSAQGGEQYF. DNA of the CDR3: TGTGCCAGCAGCGCCCAGGGGGGTGAGCAGTACTTC.

This clone was counted at least ten times. CDR3 residues: CASSSRPGQGQDTQYF. The CDR3 nucleotides are TGTGCCAGCAGCTCCCGGCCGGGACAGGGTCAAGATACGCAGTATTTT. V and J are TRBV7-9 and TRBJ2-3; 9 positions match TRBD1. V lost 4 bases and J lost 5; bases outside the gene matches: 10. Germline V gene sequence: CDR1 SEHNR, CDR2 FQNEAQ (reference sequence). The CDR3 covers 16 residues.

This clone appeared once. This sequence joins TRBV7-2 and TRBJ2-6, with D maybe TRBD2 (5 bases). V lost 2 bases to trimming and J lost 4 bases, with 9 bases between them. Germline lookup yields CDR1 SGHTA and CDR2 FQGNSA. There are 15 residues in the CDR3. This chain's CDR3 is CASSLLGGGANVLTF. In DNA form, the CDR3 reads TGTGCCAGCAGCTTACTTGGCGGGGGGGCCAACGTCCTGACTTTC.

The V call is TRBV28, the J call TRBJ2-7; 10 bases map to TRBD1. Germline V gene sequence: CDR1 MDHEN, CDR2 SYDVKM. The CDR3 totals 15 residues. With V trimmed by 6 bases and J by 2 bases, 7 bases remained unmatched. The CDR3 loop reads CASSKAGTGAYEQYF. CDR3 sequence (DNA): TGTGCCAGCAGCAAAGCCGGGACAGGGGCCTACGAGCAGTACTTC.

The chain carries TRBV7-2 and TRBJ1-1; the D is unclear. V was trimmed by 2 bases and J by 0 bases, leaving 7 bases between them. Germline lookup yields CDR1 SGHTA and CDR2 FQGNSA. CDR3 length: 14 residues. CDR3 residues: CASSLLTLNTEAFF. The CDR3 bases are TGTGCCAGCAGCTTACTCACATTGAACACTGAAGCTTTCTTT.

The gene calls are TRBV7-2 and TRBJ2-7; 8 bases align to TRBD1. Per the germline V gene, CDR1 is SGHTA and CDR2 is FQGNSA. This CDR3 has 15 residues. V shed 1 base, J shed 1 base, and the junction held 3 bases outside the gene matches. The CDR3 sequence: CASSLDRGVSYEQYF. CDR3 in DNA: TGTGCCAGCAGCTTAGACAGGGGGGTGTCCTACGAGCAGTACTTC.

The chain links TRBV7-2 to TRBJ2-1; the match to TRBD2 covers 7 bases. Losses at the gene ends were 0 bases for V and 3 bases for J; bases not matched to a gene: 2. The germline gives CDR1 SGHTA, CDR2 FQGNSA. The CDR3 covers 15 residues. The CDR3: CASSLASGGYNEQFF. The CDR3 DNA follows: TGTGCCAGCAGCTTAGCTTCGGGGGGCTACAATGAGCAGTTCTTC.

This chain connects TRBV19 to TRBJ2-1, with D maybe TRBD2 (6 bases). Trimming shortened V by 3 bases and J by 4 bases, and 10 bases separated the two germline ends. The V gene's germline CDR1 is LNHDA and CDR2 SQIVND (reference sequence). The CDR3 covers 14 residues. Written as DNA, the CDR3 is TGTGCCAGTAGTATCGGGAGCGGTTACAATGAGCAGTTCTTC. Its protein is CASSIGSGYNEQFF.

The sample holds many counts of this clone. CDR3 bases: TGTGCCAGCAGCCAAGATTCTTGGGAGGTTGGCAGGAGTTACGAGCAGTACTTC. Protein product: CASSQDSWEVGRSYEQYF. This chain connects TRBV4-2 to TRBJ2-7; weak D call: TRBD2 (6 bases). The germline CDR1 and CDR2 sequences are LGHNA and YNFKEQ. The germline V and J ends were trimmed by 0 bases and 4 bases, with 22 bases remaining between them. This CDR3 contains 18 residues.

V and J are TRBV9 and TRBJ1-3; D unresolved. V lost 3 bases, J lost 0 bases, and 10 bases lay in between. CDR1 is SGDLS and CDR2 is YYNGEE in the germline V gene. This CDR3 region has 15 residues. Written as DNA, the CDR3 is TGTGCCAGCAGCGCCAACTTTAACTCTGGAAACACCATATATTTT. Its protein is CASSANFNSGNTIYF.

This clone was recorded only once. This chain uses TRBV7-2 with TRBJ1-5, with D tentatively TRBD1 (5 bases). Looked up from germline, CDR1 is SGHTA and CDR2 is FQGNSA. V was clipped by 5 bases and J by 1 base, with 12 bases between them. The CDR3 spans 15 residues. Here the CDR3 reads CASSLGAGSNQPQHF. The CDR3 DNA follows: TGTGCCAGCAGCCTAGGGGCGGGGAGCAATCAGCCCCAGCATTTT.

The chain recombines TRBV6-1 with TRBJ1-5; D ambiguous. V lost 7 bases and J 5 bases, leaving 9 bases between the germline ends. This CDR3 has 12 residues. Germline lookup yields CDR1 MNHNS and CDR2 SASEGT. CDR3 sequence: CASTGGYQPQHF. The CDR3 DNA follows: TGTGCCAGCACCGGCGGATATCAGCCCCAGCATTTT.

This sequence joins TRBV2 and TRBJ1-1; 8 bases match TRBD1. Germline V gene lookup returns CDR1 SNHLY and CDR2 FYNNEI. Trimming removed 8 bases from V and 5 bases from J; junction bases left unmatched: 7. This CDR3 has 13 residues. DNA for the CDR3: TGTGCCAGCGGTAGACAGGGGTTGACTGAAGCTTTCTTT. It translates to CASGRQGLTEAFF. Drawing the rest from reference TRBV2 and TRBJ1-1, the complete variable domain is EPEVTQTPSHQVTQMGQEVILRCVPISNHLYFYWYRQILGQKVEFLVSFYNNEISEKSEIFDDQFSVERPDGSNFTLKIRSTKLEDSAMYFCASGRQGLTEAFFGQGTRLTVV.

This chain links TRBV7-2 with TRBJ2-7; 16 bases map to TRBD2. This CDR3 has 14 residues. Germline V gene lookup returns CDR1 SGHTA and CDR2 FQGNSA. Germline trimming cut 5 bases from V and 8 bases from J; bases unmatched to any gene: 3. The DNA of the CDR3 is TGTGCCAGCAGCGGGACTAGCGGGAGGGCCAAGCAGTACTTC. This sequence encodes CASSGTSGRAKQYF.

The rearrangement links TRBV5-4 to TRBJ2-3, with a possible D match to TRBD1 (6 bases). Per the germline V gene, CDR1 is SGHNT and CDR2 is YYREEE (reference sequence). This CDR3 spans 14 amino acids. Trimming shortened V by 3 bases and J by 6 bases, and 14 bases separated the two germline ends. The CDR3 region has the DNA TGTGCCAGCAGCTCACAGGGAGAGGGCGATACGCAGTATTTT. It specifies CASSSQGEGDTQYF. Looking up the rest from reference TRBV5-4 and TRBJ2-3 gives the full variable domain: ETGVTQSPTHLIKTRGQQVTLRCSSQSGHNTVSWYQQALGQGPQFIFQYYREEENGRGNFPPRFSGLQFPNYSSELNVNALELDDSALYLCASSSQGEGDTQYFGPGTRLTVL.

This chain links TRBV25-1 with TRBJ1-1; D call uncertain. The CDR3 is 14 amino acids. Trimming cost V 1 base and J 0 bases, with 6 bases left between them. Germline CDR1 MGHDK, CDR2 SYGVNS. CDR3 DNA: TGTGCCAGCAGTGAATTAGAGTTGAACACTGAAGCTTTCTTT. Its translation is CASSELELNTEAFF.

The chain links TRBV19 to TRBJ2-6, with 12 bases aligning to TRBD2. Germline V gives CDR1 LNHDA, CDR2 SQIVND (reference sequence). Unmatched junction bases numbered 4, after V lost 2 bases and J lost 2 bases. The CDR3 is 18 residues long. The chain's CDR3 is CASSIRLAGVAGANVLTF. As DNA, the CDR3 is TGTGCCAGTAGTATACGACTAGCGGGAGTGGCTGGGGCCAACGTCCTGACTTTC.

The chain uses TRBV6-1 and TRBJ1-5; D is uncertain. CDR3 size: 16 residues. V lost 4 bases to trimming and J lost 0 bases, with 13 bases between them. Germline CDR1 MNHNS, CDR2 SASEGT. DNA of the CDR3: TGTGCCAGCAGTGGACAACACCATCCTAGCAATCAGCCCCAGCATTTT. Its protein product is CASSGQHHPSNQPQHF.

The V gene is TRBV15, the J gene TRBJ2-1; possible D gene TRBD2, 6 bases. The V end lost 0 bases, the J end lost 3 bases, and 9 bases lay between the germline ends. Germline CDR1 is LNHNV and CDR2 is YYDKDF (reference sequence). CDR3 length equals 15 residues. The CDR3 sequence is CATSRDAGRYNEQFF. The CDR3 nucleotides read TGTGCCACCAGCAGAGACGCGGGGCGCTACAATGAGCAGTTCTTC.

The chain has TRBV30 and TRBJ2-1; D might be TRBD1 (6 bases). Germline assignment: CDR1 GTSNPN and CDR2 SVGIG (reference sequence). Trimming removed 0 bases from V and 2 bases from J, with 11 bases in between. The CDR3 runs 15 residues. The CDR3 sequence: CAWSVRGTTYNEQFF. CDR3 coding DNA: TGTGCCTGGAGTGTAAGGGGGACCACCTACAATGAGCAGTTCTTC.

This clone was seen a handful of times. The chain carries TRBV5-1 and TRBJ1-6; D is ambiguous. Germline V gene sequence: CDR1 SGHRS, CDR2 YFSETQ. V was cut by 0 bases and J by 5 bases, with 12 bases left in between. This CDR3 spans 16 amino acids. The CDR3 reads CASSLDRGENNSPLHF. The CDR3 DNA follows: TGCGCCAGCAGCTTGGACCGGGGAGAAAATAATTCACCCCTCCACTTT. Looking up the rest from reference TRBV5-1 and TRBJ1-6 gives the full variable domain: KAGVTQTPRYLIKTRGQQVTLSCSPISGHRSVSWYQQTPGQGLQFLFEYFSETQRNKGNFPGRFSGRQFSNSRSEMNVSTLELGDSALYLCASSLDRGENNSPLHFGNGTRLTVT.

There are a few counts of this clone. The chain links TRBV30 to TRBJ1-1; possibly TRBD1 for D (6 bases). This CDR3 has 13 amino acids. Trimming removed 4 bases from V and 5 bases from J, with 14 bases in between. From germline, CDR1 is GTSNPN and CDR2 SVGIG (reference sequence). CDR3 amino acids: CAWTQGLWTEAFF. The DNA for the CDR3 is TGTGCCTGGACACAGGGCTTATGGACTGAAGCTTTCTTT.

In this sample, this clone turned up a few times. The V call is TRBV6-1, the J call TRBJ2-1; 12 bases agree with TRBD2. Germline assignment: CDR1 MNHNS and CDR2 SASEGT. Unmatched junction bases numbered 3, after V lost 6 bases and J lost 3 bases. The CDR3 extends over 15 amino acids. For the CDR3, the DNA is TGTGCCAGCAGGAGGACTAGCGGGGACTACAATGAGCAGTTCTTC. Its translation: CASRRTSGDYNEQFF.

The V call is TRBV5-1, the J call TRBJ1-3; 8 bases map to TRBD1. V gave up 0 bases and J gave up 4 bases; unmatched junction bases: 9. This CDR3 has 17 residues. Germline V gene data show CDR1 as SGHRS and CDR2 as YFSETQ. The CDR3 DNA sequence: TGCGCCAGCAGCTTGGTAGGACAGGGTTTGTCAGGAAACACCATATATTTT. Translated: CASSLVGQGLSGNTIYF.

This rearrangement joins TRBV7-2 to TRBJ2-2; 13 nucleotides line up with TRBD2. V was pared by 5 bases and J by 4 bases, with 4 bases of the junction left unmatched. The CDR3 has 16 amino acids. From germline, CDR1 is SGHTA and CDR2 FQGNSA. The CDR3 coding sequence is TGTGCCAGCAGCCAACTAGCGGGAGGGCTCACCGGGGAGCTGTTTTTT. The encoded protein is CASSQLAGGLTGELFF.

This clone has a handful of counts. The J gene is TRBJ2-3, the V gene TRBV9; TRBD2 matches at 11 bases. Germline V gene data show CDR1 as SGDLS and CDR2 as YYNGEE. The CDR3 is 18 amino acids. The ends lost 0 bases at V and 4 bases at J; junction bases unmatched: 10. The CDR3 loop is CASSVEDWLAGGADTQYF. The CDR3 nucleotides are TGTGCCAGCAGCGTAGAAGATTGGCTAGCGGGAGGCGCAGATACGCAGTATTTT.